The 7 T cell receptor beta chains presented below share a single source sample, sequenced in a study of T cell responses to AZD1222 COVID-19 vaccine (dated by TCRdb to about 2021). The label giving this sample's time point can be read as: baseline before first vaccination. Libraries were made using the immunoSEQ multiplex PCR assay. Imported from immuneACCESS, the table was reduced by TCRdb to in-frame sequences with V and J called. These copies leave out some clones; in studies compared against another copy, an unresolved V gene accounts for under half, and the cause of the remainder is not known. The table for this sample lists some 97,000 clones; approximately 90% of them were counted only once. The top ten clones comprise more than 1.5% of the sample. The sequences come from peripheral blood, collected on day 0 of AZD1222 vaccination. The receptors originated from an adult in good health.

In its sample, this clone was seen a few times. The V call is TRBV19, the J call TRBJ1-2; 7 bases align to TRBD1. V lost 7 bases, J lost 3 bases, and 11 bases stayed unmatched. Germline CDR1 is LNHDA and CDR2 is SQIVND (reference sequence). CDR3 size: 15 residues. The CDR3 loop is CASTPYPDRDYGYTF. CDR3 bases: TGTGCCAGTACCCCATATCCAGACAGGGACTATGGCTACACCTTC.

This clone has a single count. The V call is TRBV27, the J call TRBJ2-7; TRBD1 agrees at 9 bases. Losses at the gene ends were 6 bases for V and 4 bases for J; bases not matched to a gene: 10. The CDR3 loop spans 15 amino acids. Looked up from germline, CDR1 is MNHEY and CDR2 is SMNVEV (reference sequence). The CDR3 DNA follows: TGTGCCAGCAGCAAATTGGGACAGGGATCGTACGAGCAGTACTTC. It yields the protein CASSKLGQGSYEQYF.

This chain's CDR3 is CASSSPNSGGTYEQYF. The DNA of the CDR3 is TGTGCCAGCAGTTCCCCCAATTCTGGGGGAACCTACGAGCAGTACTTC. This chain joins TRBV6-5 and TRBJ2-7; D assignment may be TRBD1 or TRBD2 (5 bases each). V lost 4 bases, J lost 2 bases, and 18 bases lay in between. The CDR3 extends over 16 amino acids. Germline lookup yields CDR1 MNHEY and CDR2 SVGAGI.

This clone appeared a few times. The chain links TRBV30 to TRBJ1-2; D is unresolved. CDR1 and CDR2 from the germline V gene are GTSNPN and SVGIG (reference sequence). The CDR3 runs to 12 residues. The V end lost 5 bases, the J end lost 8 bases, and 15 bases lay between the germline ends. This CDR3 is CAWGRIRKGYTF. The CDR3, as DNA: TGTGCCTGGGGGAGGATAAGGAAAGGCTACACCTTC. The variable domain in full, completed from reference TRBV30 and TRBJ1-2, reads SQTIHQWPATLVQPVGSPLSLECTVEGTSNPNLYWYRQAAGRGLQLLFYSVGIGQISSEVPQNLSASRPQDRQFILSSKKLLLSDSGFYLCAWGRIRKGYTFGSGTRLTVV.

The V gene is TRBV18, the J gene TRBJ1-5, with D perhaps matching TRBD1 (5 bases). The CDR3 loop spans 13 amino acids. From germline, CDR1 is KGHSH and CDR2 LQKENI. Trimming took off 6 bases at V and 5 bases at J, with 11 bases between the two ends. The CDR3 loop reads CASSAGQDQPQHF. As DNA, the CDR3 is TGTGCCAGCTCTGCCGGACAAGATCAGCCCCAGCATTTT.

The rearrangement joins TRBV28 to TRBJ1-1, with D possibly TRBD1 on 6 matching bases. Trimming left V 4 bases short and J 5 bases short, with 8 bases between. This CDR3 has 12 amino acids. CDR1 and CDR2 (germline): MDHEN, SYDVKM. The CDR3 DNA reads TGTGCCAGCAGTTGGGGGCTAACTGAAGCTTTCTTT. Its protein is CASSWGLTEAFF.

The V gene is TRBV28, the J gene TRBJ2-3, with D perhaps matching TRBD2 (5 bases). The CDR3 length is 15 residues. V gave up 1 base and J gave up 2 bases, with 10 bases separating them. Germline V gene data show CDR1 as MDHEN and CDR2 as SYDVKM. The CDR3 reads CASSLSSGLTDTQYF. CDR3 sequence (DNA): TGTGCCAGCAGTTTATCCAGCGGACTCACAGATACGCAGTATTTT. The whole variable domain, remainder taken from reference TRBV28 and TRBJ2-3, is DVKVTQSSRYLVKRTGEKVFLECVQDMDHENMFWYRQDPGLGLRLIYFSYDVKMKEKGDIPEGYSVSREKKERFSLILESASTNQTSMYLCASSLSSGLTDTQYFGPGTRLTVL.